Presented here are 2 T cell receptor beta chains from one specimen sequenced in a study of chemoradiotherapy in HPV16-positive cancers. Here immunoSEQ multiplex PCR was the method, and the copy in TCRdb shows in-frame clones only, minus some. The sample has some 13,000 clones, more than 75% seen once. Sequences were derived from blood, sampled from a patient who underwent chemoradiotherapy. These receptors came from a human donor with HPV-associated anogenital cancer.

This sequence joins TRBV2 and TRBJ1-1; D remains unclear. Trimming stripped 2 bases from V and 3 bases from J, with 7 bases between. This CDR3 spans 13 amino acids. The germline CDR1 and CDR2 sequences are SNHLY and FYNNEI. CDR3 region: CASSEMEDTEAFF. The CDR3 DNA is TGTGCCAGCAGTGAAATGGAGGACACTGAAGCTTTCTTT.

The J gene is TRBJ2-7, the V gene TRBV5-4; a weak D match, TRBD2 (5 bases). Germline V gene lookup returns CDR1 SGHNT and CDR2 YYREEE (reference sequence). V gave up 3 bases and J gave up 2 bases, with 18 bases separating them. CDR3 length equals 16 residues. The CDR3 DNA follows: TGTGCCAGCAGCTCCTATCGTGAAGCGGCCCCCTACGAGCAGTACTTC. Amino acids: CASSSYREAAPYEQYF.